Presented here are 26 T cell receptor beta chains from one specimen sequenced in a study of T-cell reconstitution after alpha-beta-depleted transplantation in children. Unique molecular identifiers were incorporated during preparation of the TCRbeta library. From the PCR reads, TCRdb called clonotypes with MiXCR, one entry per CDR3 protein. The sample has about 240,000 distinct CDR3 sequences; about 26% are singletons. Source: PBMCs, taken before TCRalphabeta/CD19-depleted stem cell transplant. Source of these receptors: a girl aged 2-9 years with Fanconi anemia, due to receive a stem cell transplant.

This chain's CDR3 is CSARVGGLAGKNEQFF. The DNA of the CDR3 is TGCAGTGCTAGAGTTGGAGGACTAGCGGGAAAGAATGAGCAGTTCTTC. The chain uses TRBV20-1 and TRBJ2-1; 12 bases align to TRBD2. Germline lookup yields CDR1 DFQATT and CDR2 SNEGSKA (reference sequence). The CDR3 is made up of 16 amino acids. After removal of 1 base from V and 7 bases from J, the junction contained 8 bases not matched to a gene.

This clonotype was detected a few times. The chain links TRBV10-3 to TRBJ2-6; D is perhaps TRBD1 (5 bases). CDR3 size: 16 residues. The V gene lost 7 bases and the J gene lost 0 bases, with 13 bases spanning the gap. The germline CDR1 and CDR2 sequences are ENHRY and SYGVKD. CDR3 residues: CAITQGILSGANVLTF. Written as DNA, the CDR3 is TGTGCCATCACGCAGGGAATCCTCTCTGGGGCCAACGTCCTGACTTTC.

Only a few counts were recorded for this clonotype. The DNA for the CDR3 is TGTGCCAGCAGTTTAGGTCTGGAAGAGTACGAGCAGTACTTC. This gives the protein CASSLGLEEYEQYF. The V call is TRBV12-3 or TRBV12-4, the J call TRBJ2-7; D is unresolved. The CDR3 is made up of 14 amino acids. V was cut by 1 base and J by 4 bases, with 11 bases left in between.

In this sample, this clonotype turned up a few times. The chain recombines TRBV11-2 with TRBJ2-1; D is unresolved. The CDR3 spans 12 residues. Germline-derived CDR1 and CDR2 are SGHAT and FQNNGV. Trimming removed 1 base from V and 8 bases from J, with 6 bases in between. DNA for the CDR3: TGTGCCAGCAGCTTAGGGCGTTATGAGCAGTTCTTC. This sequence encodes CASSLGRYEQFF.

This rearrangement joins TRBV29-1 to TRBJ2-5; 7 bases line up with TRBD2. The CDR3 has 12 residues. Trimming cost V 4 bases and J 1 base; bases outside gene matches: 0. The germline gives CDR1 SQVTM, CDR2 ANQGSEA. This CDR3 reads CSVASGQETQYF. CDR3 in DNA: TGCAGCGTTGCTAGCGGCCAAGAGACCCAGTACTTC.

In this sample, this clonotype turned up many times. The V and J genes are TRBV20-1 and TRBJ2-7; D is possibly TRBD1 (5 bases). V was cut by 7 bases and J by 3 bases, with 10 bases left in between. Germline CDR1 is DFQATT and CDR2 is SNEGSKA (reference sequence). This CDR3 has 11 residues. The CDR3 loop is CSGGWGYEQYF. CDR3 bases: TGCAGTGGGGGCTGGGGCTACGAGCAGTACTTC.

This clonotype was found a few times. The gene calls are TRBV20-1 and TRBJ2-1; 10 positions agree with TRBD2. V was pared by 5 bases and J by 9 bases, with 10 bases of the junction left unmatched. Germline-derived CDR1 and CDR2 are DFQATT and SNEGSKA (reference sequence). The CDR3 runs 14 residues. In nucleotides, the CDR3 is TGCAGTGCTTTTTTTAAGCGGGAGGGCCGTGAGCAGTTCTTC. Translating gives CSAFFKREGREQFF.

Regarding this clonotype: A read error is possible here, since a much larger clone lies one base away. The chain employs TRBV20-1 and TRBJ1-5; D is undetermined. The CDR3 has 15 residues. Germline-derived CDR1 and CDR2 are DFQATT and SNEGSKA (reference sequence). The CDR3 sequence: CCARPDPGGNQPQHF. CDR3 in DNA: TGCTGTGCTAGACCGGACCCAGGAGGCAATCAGCCCCAGCATTTT.

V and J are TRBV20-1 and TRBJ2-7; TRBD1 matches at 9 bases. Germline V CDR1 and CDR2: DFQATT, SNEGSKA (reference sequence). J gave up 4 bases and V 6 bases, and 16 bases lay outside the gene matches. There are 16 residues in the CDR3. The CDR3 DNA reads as TGCAGTGCAATGGACGTGACAGGGGGTTTTGGTTACGAGCAGTACTTC. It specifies CSAMDVTGGFGYEQYF.

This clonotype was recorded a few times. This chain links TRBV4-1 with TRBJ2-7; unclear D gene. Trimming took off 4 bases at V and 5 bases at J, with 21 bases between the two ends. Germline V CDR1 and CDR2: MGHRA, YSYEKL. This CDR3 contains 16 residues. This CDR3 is CASSRMVGIGSHEQYF. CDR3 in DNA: TGCGCCAGCAGCCGCATGGTGGGGATCGGATCCCACGAGCAGTACTTC.

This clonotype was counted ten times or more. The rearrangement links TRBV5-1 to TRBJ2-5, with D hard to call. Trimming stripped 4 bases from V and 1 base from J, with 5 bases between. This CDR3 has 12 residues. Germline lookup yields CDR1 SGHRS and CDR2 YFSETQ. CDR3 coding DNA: TGCGCCAGCAGCCCACCCCAAGAGACCCAGTACTTC. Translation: CASSPPQETQYF.

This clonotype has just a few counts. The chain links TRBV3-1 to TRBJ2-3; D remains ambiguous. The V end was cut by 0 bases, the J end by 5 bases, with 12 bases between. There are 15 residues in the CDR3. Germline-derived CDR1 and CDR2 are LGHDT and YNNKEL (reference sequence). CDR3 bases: TGTGCCAGCAGCCAAGAAGCCGCCCGACTAGATACGCAGTATTTT. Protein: CASSQEAARLDTQYF.

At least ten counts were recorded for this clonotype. CDR3 sequence reads: CASSDRGPSTDTQYF. CDR3 coding DNA: TGTGCCAGCAGTGACCGGGGTCCCAGCACAGATACGCAGTATTTT. J is TRBJ2-3 and V is TRBV6-4; D possibly corresponds to TRBD2 (5 bases). Trimming shortened V by 2 bases and J by 0 bases, and 9 bases separated the two germline ends. Germline assignment: CDR1 MRHNA and CDR2 SNTAGT. The CDR3 loop spans 15 amino acids.

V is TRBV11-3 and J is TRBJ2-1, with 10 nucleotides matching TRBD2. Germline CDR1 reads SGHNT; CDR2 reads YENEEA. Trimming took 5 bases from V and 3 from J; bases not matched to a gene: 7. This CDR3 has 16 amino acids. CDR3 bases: TGTGCCAGCAGCCGCGGCGGACTAGCGGTCTACAATGAGCAGTTCTTC. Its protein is CASSRGGLAVYNEQFF.

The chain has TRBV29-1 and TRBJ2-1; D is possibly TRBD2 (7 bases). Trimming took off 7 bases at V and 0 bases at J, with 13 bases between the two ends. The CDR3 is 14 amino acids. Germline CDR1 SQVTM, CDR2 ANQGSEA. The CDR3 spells CSGVRGGSYNEQFF. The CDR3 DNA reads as TGCAGCGGTGTAAGGGGGGGCTCCTACAATGAGCAGTTCTTC.

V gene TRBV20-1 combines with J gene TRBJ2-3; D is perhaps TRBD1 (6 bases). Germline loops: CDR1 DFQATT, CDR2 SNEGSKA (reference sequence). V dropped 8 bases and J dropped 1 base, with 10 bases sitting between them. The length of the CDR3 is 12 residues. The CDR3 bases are TGCAGTACCTCAGGGGGCACAGATACGCAGTATTTT. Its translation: CSTSGGTDTQYF.

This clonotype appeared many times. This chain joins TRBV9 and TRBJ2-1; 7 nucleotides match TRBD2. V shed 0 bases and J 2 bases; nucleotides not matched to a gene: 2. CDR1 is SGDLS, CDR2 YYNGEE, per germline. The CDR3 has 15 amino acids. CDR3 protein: CASSVASGTYNEQFF. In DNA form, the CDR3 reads TGTGCCAGCAGCGTAGCAAGCGGGACCTACAATGAGCAGTTCTTC.

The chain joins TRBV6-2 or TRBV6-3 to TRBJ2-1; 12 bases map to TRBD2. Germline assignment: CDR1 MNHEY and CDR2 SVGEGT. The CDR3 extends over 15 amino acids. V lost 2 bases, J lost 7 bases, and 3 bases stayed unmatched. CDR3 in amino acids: CASSYLAGGSNEQFF. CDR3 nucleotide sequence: TGTGCCAGCAGTTACCTAGCGGGAGGGTCGAATGAGCAGTTCTTC.

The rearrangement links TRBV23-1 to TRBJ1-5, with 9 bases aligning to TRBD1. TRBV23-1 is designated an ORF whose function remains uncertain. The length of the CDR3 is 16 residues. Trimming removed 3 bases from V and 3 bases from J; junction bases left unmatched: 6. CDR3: CASSHHRGRFNQPQHF. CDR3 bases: TGCGCCAGCAGTCATCACAGGGGGCGATTCAATCAGCCCCAGCATTTT.

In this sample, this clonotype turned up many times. The chain's CDR3 is CASSLALAPSYNEQFF. Written as DNA, the CDR3 is TGTGCCAGCAGCTTAGCGCTAGCGCCTTCCTACAATGAGCAGTTCTTC. The chain employs TRBV7-9 and TRBJ2-1, with a weak D call TRBD2 (6 bases). The V end was cut by 0 bases, the J end by 1 base, with 10 bases between. The CDR3 runs to 16 residues. Germline V lookup: CDR1 SEHNR, CDR2 FQNEAQ (reference sequence).

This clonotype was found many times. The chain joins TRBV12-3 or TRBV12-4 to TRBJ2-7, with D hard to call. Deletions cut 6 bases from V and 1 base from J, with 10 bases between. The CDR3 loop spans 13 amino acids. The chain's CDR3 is CASRADLSYEQYF. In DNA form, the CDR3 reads TGTGCCAGCAGAGCCGACTTGTCCTACGAGCAGTACTTC.

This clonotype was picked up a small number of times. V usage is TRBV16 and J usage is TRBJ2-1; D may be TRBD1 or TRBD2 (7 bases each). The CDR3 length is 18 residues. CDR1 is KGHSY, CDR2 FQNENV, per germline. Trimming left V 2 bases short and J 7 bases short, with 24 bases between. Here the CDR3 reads CASSQDFGGGLQGNEQFF. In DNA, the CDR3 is TGTGCCAGCAGCCAAGATTTTGGCGGGGGCCTACAGGGGAATGAGCAGTTCTTC.

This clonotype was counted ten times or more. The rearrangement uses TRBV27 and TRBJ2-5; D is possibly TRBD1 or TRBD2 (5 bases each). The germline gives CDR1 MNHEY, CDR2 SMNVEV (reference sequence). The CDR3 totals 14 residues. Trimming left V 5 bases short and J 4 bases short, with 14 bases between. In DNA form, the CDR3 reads TGTGCCAGCAGTCCCACGAGAGGGGCAGAGACCCAGTACTTC. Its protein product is CASSPTRGAETQYF.

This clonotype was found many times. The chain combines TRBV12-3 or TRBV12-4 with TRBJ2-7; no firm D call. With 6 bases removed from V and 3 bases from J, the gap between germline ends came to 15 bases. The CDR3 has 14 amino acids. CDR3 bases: TGTGCCAGCAGACCCCACCAAGAAGTCTACGAGCAGTACTTC. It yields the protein CASRPHQEVYEQYF.

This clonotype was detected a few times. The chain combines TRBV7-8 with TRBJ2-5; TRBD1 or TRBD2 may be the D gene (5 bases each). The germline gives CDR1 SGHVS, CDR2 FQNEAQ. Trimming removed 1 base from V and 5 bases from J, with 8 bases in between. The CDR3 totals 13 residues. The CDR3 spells CASSLGGSETQYF. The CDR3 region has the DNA TGTGCCAGCAGCTTAGGGGGGTCGGAGACCCAGTACTTC.

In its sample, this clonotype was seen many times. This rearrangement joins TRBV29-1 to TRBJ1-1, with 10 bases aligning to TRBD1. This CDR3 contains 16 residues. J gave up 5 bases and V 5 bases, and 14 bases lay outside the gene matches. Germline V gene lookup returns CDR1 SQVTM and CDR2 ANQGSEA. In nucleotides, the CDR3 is TGCAGCGTTTTGGAGGGGGACAGGGGTGTGTGGACTGAAGCTTTCTTT. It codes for CSVLEGDRGVWTEAFF.